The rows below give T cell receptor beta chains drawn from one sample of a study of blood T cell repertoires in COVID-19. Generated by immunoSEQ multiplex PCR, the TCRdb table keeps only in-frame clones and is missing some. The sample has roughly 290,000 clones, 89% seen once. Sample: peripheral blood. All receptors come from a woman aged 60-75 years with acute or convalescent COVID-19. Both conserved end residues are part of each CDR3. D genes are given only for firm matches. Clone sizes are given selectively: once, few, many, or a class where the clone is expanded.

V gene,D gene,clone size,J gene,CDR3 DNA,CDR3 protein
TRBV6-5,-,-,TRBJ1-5,TGTGCCAGCAGTCCCGGACTTTTTAGCAATCAGCCCCAGCATTTT,CASSPGLFSNQPQHF
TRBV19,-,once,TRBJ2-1,TGTGCCAGTAGACAGATCGGCCCCAACAATGAGCAGTTCTTC,CASRQIGPNNEQFF
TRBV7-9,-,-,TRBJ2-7,TGTGCCAGCAGCTTAGGGCTTGGCACCTCCTACGAGCAGTACTTC,CASSLGLGTSYEQYF
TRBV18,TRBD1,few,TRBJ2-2,TGTGCCAGCTCACGGGGGACAGGAAAAAACACCGGGGAGCTGTTTTTT,CASSRGTGKNTGELFF
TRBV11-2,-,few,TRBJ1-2,TGTGCCAGCAGCTCCCACTTAAATGGCTACACCTTC,CASSSHLNGYTF
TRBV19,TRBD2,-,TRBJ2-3,TGTGCCAGTAGTCCGTACTTAGCGGGGGGGCATGGTGATACGCAGTATTTT,CASSPYLAGGHGDTQYF
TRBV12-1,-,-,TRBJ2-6,TGTGCCAGCAGCTTACGGTCTAGCGGATTCTCTGGGGCCAACGTCCTGACTTTC,CASSLRSSGFSGANVLTF
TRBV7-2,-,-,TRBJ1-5,TGTGCCAGCAGCTTAGGGCAGGGAAATCAGCCCCAGCATTTT,CASSLGQGNQPQHF
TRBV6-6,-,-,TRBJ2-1,TGTGCCAGCACCCTCGTTAACAATGAGCAGTTCTTC,CASTLVNNEQFF
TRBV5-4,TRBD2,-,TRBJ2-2,TGTGCCAGCAGCGCCCCGGGCGGGAGGGTCTCCGGGGAGCTGTTTTTT,CASSAPGGRVSGELFF
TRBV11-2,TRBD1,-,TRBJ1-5,TGTGCCAGCAGCCCGACAGGGCCCAGTCAGCCCCAGCATTTT,CASSPTGPSQPQHF
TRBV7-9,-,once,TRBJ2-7,TGTGCCAGCAGCTTAGTTCTAGGCGGGACTTTCTACGAGCAGTACTTC,CASSLVLGGTFYEQYF
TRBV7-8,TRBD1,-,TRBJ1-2,TGTGCCAGCAGCCTCGCCCGGGACAGGGGGACTCGGGGCTACACCTTC,CASSLARDRGTRGYTF
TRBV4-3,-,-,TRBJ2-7,TGCGCCAGCAGCCAAGGTACGGGAGTGTACGAGCAGTACTTC,CASSQGTGVYEQYF
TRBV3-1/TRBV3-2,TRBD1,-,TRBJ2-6,TGTGCCAGCAGCCCAGGGACAGGGGGTTTTGGGGCCAACGTCCTGACTTTC,CASSPGTGGFGANVLTF
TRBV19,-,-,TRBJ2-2,TGTGCCAGTAGACAAAATATCCCCGGGGAGCTGTTTTTT,CASRQNIPGELFF
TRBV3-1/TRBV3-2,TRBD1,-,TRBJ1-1,TGTGCCAGCAGCTGGACAGGTGGGAACACTGAAGCTTTCTTT,CASSWTGGNTEAFF
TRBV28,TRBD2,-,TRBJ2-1,TGTGCCAGCAGTCTAGCGGGGTCGGCGGGCAATGAGCAGTTCTTC,CASSLAGSAGNEQFF
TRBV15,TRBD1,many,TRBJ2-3,TGTGCCACCAGCAGAAGGGACAGGTTCAGAGATACGCAGTATTTT,CATSRRDRFRDTQYF
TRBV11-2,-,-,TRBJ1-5,TGTGCCAGCAGCACGAAGGGGGATCAGCCCCAGCATTTT,CASSTKGDQPQHF
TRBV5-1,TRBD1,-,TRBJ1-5,TGCGCCAGCAGCCCCGGGACAGAACATAGCAATCAGCCCCAGCATTTT,CASSPGTEHSNQPQHF
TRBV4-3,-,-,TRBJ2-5,TGCGCCAGCAGCCAAATGAAGGGGGATGTCCAGTACTTC,CASSQMKGDVQYF
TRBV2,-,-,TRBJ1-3,TGTGCCAGCAGTGAATTCGGGGGAAACACCATATATTTT,CASSEFGGNTIYF
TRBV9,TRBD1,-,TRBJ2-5,TGTGCCAGCAGCATAACAGGGGGCGGGGAGACCCAGTACTTC,CASSITGGGETQYF
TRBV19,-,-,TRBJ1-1,TGTGCCAGTAGATCAACTGGGGGGGCCAACACTGAAGCTTTCTTT,CASRSTGGANTEAFF